One TCR beta chain is described in this entry. The antigen it binds to is not known. The input lacks base qualities; no much larger clone sits a single base away. This record belongs to a study of blood T cell repertoires in COVID-19 (dated by TCRdb to about 2020). General notes on the study: Samples covering the acute and convalescent phases of COVID-19 were provided by collaborators in the United States, Italy and Spain. The material from the prospective study consisted of cDNA or gDNA derived from T cells, B-cell-depleted T cells, or PBMCs. The dataset comprised deeply sampled blood TCRbeta repertoires from subjects exposed to, actively infected with, or recovered from COVID-19. The repertoires were released in a freely available public database meant as a resource for research on the immune response to SARS-CoV-2. The samples were drawn from the first 160 participants of the ongoing ImmuneRACE study and from more than 1,000 subjects provided by 6 global collaborators. The sample metadata nearly always contained a de-identified subject ID, COVID-19 status, age in years and sex. HLA class I and class II types, where available, came from metadata supplied by the sample provider rather than from assay-based typing.

The study at large found these results: The amount of clinical and demographic metadata varied by source and participant and was provided uncurated.

Collaborating institutions collected whole blood in K2EDTA tubes following their own protocols. For TCRbeta analysis, collaborator samples were shipped as frozen whole blood, as isolated PBMCs, or as DNA extracted from either sample type. The CDR1 and CDR2 encoded by the germline V gene (reference sequence) are MNHEY and SMNVEV. The cysteine opens and the phenylalanine closes a CDR3 of 14 amino acids. This entry keeps only the CDR3 DNA: 42 bases, framed from base 1. The trim is 0 bases for V and 5 bases for J, with a gap of 10 bases between the germline ends. TCRbeta CDR3 regions were amplified from genomic DNA using the immunoSEQ Assay, a bias-controlled multiplex PCR. On the authors' methods: The number of nucleated cells in each sample was estimated by amplification of reference gene primers within the assay. Sequence reads were collapsed and filtered to measure the absolute abundance of every unique TCRbeta CDR3 rearrangement. For each sample, productive Simpson clonality was calculated by taking the square root of Simpson's diversity index across productive rearrangements. The table was pulled from immuneACCESS by TCRdb, which kept in-frame rearrangements only. Such tables lose some clones; where checked, under half of the loss comes from unresolved V genes, and the rest has no known cause. That table supplies the V and J calls and clone size; D and trimming were determined from the DNA. This sample has about 26,000 clones in its table, and approximately 83% of those were observed once. Together, the top ten hold about 25% of the sample.

The sequence was collected from a human donor in a cohort sampled during active COVID-19. The chain is assembled from TRBV27 and TRBJ2-5; tentative D gene TRBD1, with 5 bases matching. The sequenced sample consisted of peripheral blood. The nucleotides are TGTGCCAGCAGTTTATCGATAGGGGCGGAGACCCAGTACTTC. This encodes CASSLSIGAETQYF.